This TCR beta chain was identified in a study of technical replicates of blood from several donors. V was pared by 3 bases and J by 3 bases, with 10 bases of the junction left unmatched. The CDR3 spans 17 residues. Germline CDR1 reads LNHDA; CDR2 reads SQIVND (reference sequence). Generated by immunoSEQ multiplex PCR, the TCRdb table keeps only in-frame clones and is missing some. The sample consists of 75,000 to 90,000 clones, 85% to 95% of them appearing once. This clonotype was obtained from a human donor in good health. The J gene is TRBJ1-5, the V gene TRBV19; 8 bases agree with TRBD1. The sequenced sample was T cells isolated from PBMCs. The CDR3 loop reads CASSIRQGARNNQPQHF. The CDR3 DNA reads TGTGCCAGTAGTATTCGTCAGGGGGCGCGAAACAATCAGCCCCAGCATTTT.